Each of the 12 T cell receptor beta chains below was sequenced from the same sample in a study of T-cell reconstitution after alpha-beta-depleted transplantation in children. The library targeted TCRbeta and was prepared with unique molecular identifiers. TCRdb passed the PCR reads through MiXCR, listing each CDR3 protein once. There are just over 950,000 distinct CDR3 sequences in the sample; 25% to 35% occur only once, and roughly 30% lies in the top ten. Source: PBMCs, mostly from graft donor cells, taken 360 days after TCRalphabeta/CD19-depleted stem cell transplant. The receptors stem from a boy in the first two years of life who had a stem cell transplant for SCID, so the T cells may come from the graft donor.

This chain connects TRBV7-9 to TRBJ2-6; D call uncertain. Germline loops: CDR1 SEHNR, CDR2 FQNEAQ (reference sequence). Trimming removed 3 bases from V and 4 bases from J, with 10 bases in between. The CDR3 extends over 15 amino acids. This chain's CDR3 is CASSLEGLGANVLTF. The CDR3 nucleotides read TGTGCCAGCAGCTTGGAAGGGCTAGGGGCCAACGTCCTGACTTTC.

This clonotype appeared a few times. The V and J genes are TRBV5-1 and TRBJ1-1; TRBD1 matches 7 bases. The germline CDR1 and CDR2 sequences are SGHRS and YFSETQ. Germline trimming cut 1 base from V and 7 bases from J; bases unmatched to any gene: 7. This CDR3 is built from 14 residues. CDR3: CASSLYRTGGEAFF. CDR3 coding DNA: TGCGCCAGCAGCTTGTATAGGACAGGAGGTGAAGCTTTCTTT.

This clonotype was counted between two and nine times. The J gene is TRBJ1-5, the V gene TRBV12-3 or TRBV12-4, with D maybe TRBD1 (5 bases). This CDR3 has 16 amino acids. The V gene lost 2 bases and the J gene lost 1 base, with 12 bases spanning the gap. The CDR3 DNA follows: TGTGCCAGCAGTTTACGGGGGGGACGGAGCAATCAGCCCCAGCATTTT. It specifies CASSLRGGRSNQPQHF.

This clonotype was recorded a few times. The chain recombines TRBV28 with TRBJ1-2; no definite D call. The CDR3 sequence is 15 residues long. V dropped 0 bases and J dropped 2 bases, with 10 bases sitting between them. Germline CDR1 reads MDHEN; CDR2 reads SYDVKM. CDR3: CASSLWEVRNYGYTF. The CDR3 nucleotides read TGTGCCAGCAGTTTATGGGAAGTTCGGAACTATGGCTACACCTTC.

This clonotype was found a few times. The chain joins TRBV3-1 to TRBJ2-1, with D possibly TRBD1 on 5 matching bases. Germline CDR1 reads LGHDT; CDR2 reads YNNKEL (reference sequence). The V gene lost 1 base and the J gene lost 10 bases, with 32 bases spanning the gap. This CDR3 comprises 20 residues. The CDR3, as DNA: TGTGCCAGCAGCCAAGGGAATCCTACAGGAAGTACCAACTTTTCACGGGAGCAGTTCTTC. It is translated as CASSQGNPTGSTNFSREQFF.

This clonotype was recorded only once. The chain is built from TRBV11-2 and TRBJ2-7; possible D gene TRBD1, 5 bases. This CDR3 is built from 15 residues. Germline assignment: CDR1 SGHAT and CDR2 FQNNGV. V lost 3 bases and J 0 bases, leaving 12 bases between the germline ends. DNA for the CDR3: TGTGCCAGCAGCTTCTCCAGGGTCTTCTCCTACGAGCAGTACTTC. Its protein is CASSFSRVFSYEQYF.

This clonotype was seen a few times. This chain joins TRBV5-1 and TRBJ2-7; D unclear. The CDR3 spans 15 residues. V was pared by 1 base and J by 2 bases, with 13 bases between. Germline-derived CDR1 and CDR2 are SGHRS and YFSETQ. The CDR3: CASSLLSNRAYEQYF. The CDR3 DNA follows: TGCGCCAGCAGCTTGCTGAGCAACAGAGCCTACGAGCAGTACTTC.

V is TRBV15 and J is TRBJ2-3; possibly TRBD2 for D (5 bases). This CDR3 contains 16 residues. V gave up 1 base and J gave up 2 bases, with 13 bases separating them. CDR1 and CDR2 from the germline V gene are LNHNV and YYDKDF (reference sequence). In DNA, the CDR3 is TGTGCCACCAGCAGAGCGCCCGAGGGTATCACAGATACGCAGTATTTT. As protein: CATSRAPEGITDTQYF.

The chain is built from TRBV10-3 and TRBJ2-3, with 7 positions matching TRBD1. The germline gives CDR1 ENHRY, CDR2 SYGVKD. This CDR3 is built from 15 residues. V shed 6 bases, J shed 0 bases, and the junction held 6 bases outside the gene matches. The CDR3 nucleotides read TGTGCCATCAGCGACGACAGGGATAGCACAGATACGCAGTATTTT. Protein sequence: CAISDDRDSTDTQYF.

The V and J genes are TRBV2 and TRBJ2-3; D unresolved. This CDR3 has 14 amino acids. Trimming removed 0 bases from V and 2 bases from J, with 6 bases in between. Germline V lookup: CDR1 SNHLY, CDR2 FYNNEI. The CDR3 sequence: CASSEALNTDTQYF. The CDR3 DNA sequence: TGTGCCAGCAGTGAAGCACTCAACACAGATACGCAGTATTTT.

The genes are TRBV5-1 and TRBJ2-1; D is perhaps TRBD1 or TRBD2 (5 bases each). The V gene's germline CDR1 is SGHRS and CDR2 YFSETQ. The V end was cut by 0 bases, the J end by 0 bases, with 10 bases between. CDR3 size: 16 residues. The DNA for the CDR3 is TGCGCCAGCAGCTTGGGGGACCATCTCTCCTACAATGAGCAGTTCTTC. Amino acid sequence: CASSLGDHLSYNEQFF.

This clonotype occurred a few times. The chain is built from TRBV12-5 and TRBJ2-5; tentatively, D is TRBD1 (6 bases). The CDR3 contains 13 residues. V lost 1 base, J lost 5 bases, and 8 bases lay in between. From germline, CDR1 is LGHNT and CDR2 FRNRAP. In nucleotides, the CDR3 is TGTGCTAGTGGTTTGGACAGGGCTGAGACCCAGTACTTC. Its protein product is CASGLDRAETQYF.